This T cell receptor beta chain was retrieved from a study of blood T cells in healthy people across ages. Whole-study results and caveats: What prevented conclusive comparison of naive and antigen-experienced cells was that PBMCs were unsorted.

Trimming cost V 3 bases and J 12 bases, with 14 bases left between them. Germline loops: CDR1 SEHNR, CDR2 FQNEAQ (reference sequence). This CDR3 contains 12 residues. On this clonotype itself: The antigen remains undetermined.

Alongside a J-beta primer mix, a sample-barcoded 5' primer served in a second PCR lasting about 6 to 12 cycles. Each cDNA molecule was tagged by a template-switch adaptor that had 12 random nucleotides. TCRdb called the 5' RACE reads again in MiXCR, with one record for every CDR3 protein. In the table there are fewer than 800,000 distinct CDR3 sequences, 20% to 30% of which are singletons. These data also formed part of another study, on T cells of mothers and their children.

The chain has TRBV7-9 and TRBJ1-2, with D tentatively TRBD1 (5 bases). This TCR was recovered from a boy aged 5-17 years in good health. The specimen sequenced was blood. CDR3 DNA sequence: TGTGCCAGCAGCTTTTCGGGGGTGCCGAACACCTTC. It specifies CASSFSGVPNTF.